The subject of this entry is one TCR beta chain. Its target is unknown. The sample comes from a study of cytomegalovirus exposure and HLA in healthy donors. The study ran its PCR with 60 Vbeta and 13 Jbeta primers. TCRdb keeps only in-frame clones here, not all; method: immunoSEQ multiplex PCR. This sample's table has under 200,000 clones. Broader study findings: When presence/absence was analysed, sequencing depth was taken to be roughly uniform across donors. Association of a missense DCLRE1C variant with TCR beta V- and J-gene trimming was reported in a later analysis.

The CDR3 runs 18 residues. The J gene is TRBJ2-1, the V gene TRBV21-1; TRBD1, as called in the table, went unchecked against the DNA. TRBV21-1 is designated a pseudogene. The sample was PBMCs. The source of this sequence is a young woman in good health and CMV-seropositive. Here the CDR3 reads CASSKGPSRGKTHNEQFF. The CDR3 region has the DNA TGTGCCAGCAGCAAAGGGCCATCCAGGGGGAAAACACACAATGAGCAGTTCTTC.